These 28 T cell receptor beta chains were sequenced from one sample in a study of tumor-infiltrating lymphocytes in localized non-small cell lung cancer. TCRdb's table, derived via immunoSEQ multiplex PCR, lists solely in-frame clones and lacks some. The profile covers roughly 15,000 clones, with around 80% appearing a single time and around 10% taken by the ten largest. The sequencing sample was made of uninvolved lung tissue not adjacent to the tumor. The receptors stem from a human donor with non-small cell lung cancer.

This clone was recorded only once. The rearrangement joins TRBV5-1 to TRBJ1-4; D is unclear. The V gene lost 4 bases and the J gene lost 4 bases, with 8 bases spanning the gap. From germline, CDR1 is SGHRS and CDR2 YFSETQ. CDR3 length: 13 residues. The DNA of the CDR3 is TGCGCCAGCAGCCTCCTTCGTAATGAAAAACTGTTTTTT. Its translation is CASSLLRNEKLFF.

The chain employs TRBV6-1 and TRBJ2-7; 12 positions agree with TRBD1. The CDR3 is 14 amino acids. Per germline, CDR1 MNHNS and CDR2 SASEGT. The ends lost 6 bases at V and 7 bases at J; junction bases unmatched: 7. The CDR3 DNA follows: TGTGCCAGCAGCCGAGGGACAGGGGGCTTGGAGCAGTACTTC. This codes for CASSRGTGGLEQYF.

This chain joins TRBV5-1 and TRBJ1-1; D is uncertain. The CDR3 has 12 residues. Germline CDR1 and CDR2: SGHRS and YFSETQ. Trimming stripped 5 bases from V and 1 base from J, with 6 bases between. The CDR3 DNA reads as TGCGCCAGCAGGGAACCGAACACTGAAGCTTTCTTT. Its translation: CASREPNTEAFF.

The CDR3 sequence: CASSPRQTGNTEAFF. In nucleotides, the CDR3 is TGTGCCAGCTCACCACGGCAAACCGGGAACACTGAAGCTTTCTTT. J is TRBJ1-1 and V is TRBV18; D unresolved. The CDR3 length is 15 residues. Germline V gene sequence: CDR1 KGHSH, CDR2 LQKENI. Trimming stripped 1 base from V and 1 base from J, with 10 bases between.

The J gene is TRBJ2-7, the V gene TRBV20-1; no clear D. Germline CDR1 and CDR2: DFQATT and SNEGSKA (reference sequence). V gave up 6 bases and J gave up 2 bases, with 8 bases separating them. This CDR3 region has 11 residues. CDR3 residues: CSAMDPYEQYF. The CDR3 DNA reads as TGCAGTGCCATGGACCCCTACGAGCAGTACTTC.

The V gene is TRBV19, the J gene TRBJ1-1; D possibly corresponds to TRBD1 (6 bases). Germline CDR1 is LNHDA and CDR2 is SQIVND (reference sequence). The CDR3 is made up of 14 amino acids. V gave up 5 bases and J gave up 0 bases, with 10 bases separating them. The CDR3 DNA follows: TGTGCCAGTAGTGTACAGGGAGTGAACACTGAAGCTTTCTTT. Encoded protein: CASSVQGVNTEAFF. The full variable domain, rest sourced from reference TRBV19 and TRBJ1-1, is DGGITQSPKYLFRKEGQNVTLSCEQNLNHDAMYWYRQDPGQGLRLIYYSQIVNDFQKGDIAEGYSVSREKKESFPLTVTSAQKNPTAFYLCASSVQGVNTEAFFGQGTRLTVV.

The rearrangement joins TRBV25-1 to TRBJ2-7; D not resolved. Germline CDR1 reads MGHDK; CDR2 reads SYGVNS. V dropped 8 bases and J dropped 9 bases, with 11 bases sitting between them. This CDR3 is built from 10 residues. CDR3 nucleotides: TGTGCCAGCGGCGAGTGGGGGCAGTACTTC. It translates to CASGEWGQYF.

The rearrangement joins TRBV28 to TRBJ2-1; possibly TRBD2 for D (5 bases). Germline assignment: CDR1 MDHEN and CDR2 SYDVKM. The CDR3 length is 12 residues. V was clipped by 5 bases and J by 10 bases, with 12 bases between them. This chain's CDR3 is CASSTQRIEQFF. The CDR3 DNA reads as TGTGCCAGCAGTACGCAGCGGATAGAGCAGTTCTTC.

This clone was seen more than once but under ten times. The chain links TRBV10-1 to TRBJ2-2; D perhaps matches TRBD2 (6 bases). The germline V and J ends were trimmed by 5 bases and 7 bases, with 14 bases remaining between them. This CDR3 has 14 residues. Per germline, CDR1 WNHNN and CDR2 SYGVQD (reference sequence). CDR3 protein: CASSRGDAVGELFF. The CDR3, as DNA: TGCGCCAGCAGTCGCGGGGATGCCGTCGGGGAGCTGTTTTTT.

This chain links TRBV5-4 with TRBJ2-7; tentative D call: TRBD1 (5 bases). Germline-derived CDR1 and CDR2 are SGHNT and YYREEE (reference sequence). Trimming left V 4 bases short and J 1 base short, with 9 bases between. This CDR3 is 13 amino acids long. The CDR3 DNA follows: TGTGCCAGCAGCCTCCAGGGTTCCTACGAGCAGTACTTC. Translation: CASSLQGSYEQYF.

CDR3 sequence: CASSFGIGSYEQYF. The CDR3 DNA is TGTGCCAGCAGCTTCGGGATAGGCTCCTACGAGCAGTACTTC. The chain links TRBV7-9 to TRBJ2-7; TRBD2 might be the D (5 bases). The CDR3 has 14 amino acids. Trimming left V 3 bases short and J 0 bases short, with 9 bases between. CDR1 is SEHNR and CDR2 is FQNEAQ in the germline V gene (reference sequence). Using reference TRBV7-9 and TRBJ2-7 for the parts outside the CDR3, the full variable domain is DTGVSQNPRHKITKRGQNVTFRCDPISEHNRLYWYRQTLGQGPEFLTYFQNEAQLEKSRLLSDRFSAERPKGSFSTLEIQRTEQGDSAMYLCASSFGIGSYEQYFGPGTRLTVT.

This chain links TRBV12-1 with TRBJ2-1; the DNA was not used to check the table's D call, TRBD2. TRBV12-1 corresponds to a pseudogene. This CDR3 has 16 amino acids. The CDR3 region has the DNA TGTGCCAGCAGCTCCCTAGCGGGAGGCACCTACAATGAGCAGTTCTTC. This encodes CASSSLAGGTYNEQFF.

The chain employs TRBV5-4 and TRBJ2-1, with 8 bases fitting TRBD2. Per germline, CDR1 SGHNT and CDR2 YYREEE (reference sequence). The CDR3 has 15 amino acids. J gave up 3 bases and V 2 bases, and 4 bases lay outside the gene matches. The CDR3 coding sequence is TGTGCCAGCAGCTTAAGCGGGAGTGTCTACAATGAGCAGTTCTTC. Translated, it gives CASSLSGSVYNEQFF.

The chain uses TRBV5-6 and TRBJ2-3; D might be TRBD2 (6 bases). The length of the CDR3 is 16 residues. Germline lookup yields CDR1 SGHDT and CDR2 YYEEEE. V dropped 4 bases and J dropped 2 bases, with 17 bases sitting between them. CDR3 amino acids: CASSPRGPYLTDTQYF. Here the CDR3 DNA reads TGTGCCAGCAGCCCGCGGGGTCCCTATCTCACAGATACGCAGTATTTT.

The J gene is TRBJ1-2, the V gene TRBV2, with D possibly being TRBD1 (5 bases). V was pared by 4 bases and J by 6 bases, with 15 bases between. This CDR3 has 14 amino acids. In germline, CDR1 is SNHLY, CDR2 FYNNEI. CDR3 bases: TGTGCCAGCAGTGCCCGTGGAAGGGGAGATGGCTACACCTTC. Protein product: CASSARGRGDGYTF.

V gene TRBV6-5 combines with J gene TRBJ1-4, with 10 bases identical to TRBD1. CDR1 is MNHEY and CDR2 is SVGAGI in the germline V gene. The CDR3 totals 14 residues. J gave up 7 bases and V 7 bases, and 6 bases lay outside the gene matches. CDR3 sequence reads: CASNPTGGFEKLFF. The CDR3 region has the DNA TGTGCCAGCAATCCGACAGGGGGCTTTGAAAAACTGTTTTTT.

This chain connects TRBV27 to TRBJ1-2; tentatively, D is TRBD1 (6 bases). From germline, CDR1 is MNHEY and CDR2 SMNVEV (reference sequence). The CDR3 totals 15 residues. With 4 bases removed from V and 6 bases from J, the gap between germline ends came to 18 bases. The DNA for the CDR3 is TGTGCCAGCAGTTCCCAAGTAGGGGGGACTGATGGCTACACCTTC. Translated: CASSSQVGGTDGYTF.

V usage is TRBV18 and J usage is TRBJ2-7, with TRBD1 as a possible D gene (5 bases). Trimming pared 4 bases from V and 0 bases from J, leaving 10 bases between. CDR3 length: 14 amino acids. Looked up from germline, CDR1 is KGHSH and CDR2 is LQKENI. In nucleotides, the CDR3 is TGTGCCAGCTCACTCAGGGTAAGCTCCTACGAGCAGTACTTC. Encoded protein: CASSLRVSSYEQYF. The full variable domain, in which reference TRBV18 and TRBJ2-7 provide the parts outside the CDR3, is NAGVMQNPRHLVRRRGQEARLRCSPMKGHSHVYWYRQLPEEGLKFMVYLQKENIIDESGMPKERFSAEFPKEGPSILRIQQVVRGDSAAYFCASSLRVSSYEQYFGPGTRLTVT.

The genes are TRBV5-1 and TRBJ1-1, with D possibly matching TRBD1 (5 bases). The CDR3 is 15 amino acids. V lost 4 bases and J lost 0, with 13 bases in between. Germline assignment: CDR1 SGHRS and CDR2 YFSETQ. This CDR3 is CASSDSVGVNTEAFF. In DNA, the CDR3 is TGCGCCAGCAGCGACTCCGTAGGGGTGAACACTGAAGCTTTCTTT.

V gene TRBV6-1 combines with J gene TRBJ1-5; TRBD1 aligns across 7 bases. CDR1 MNHNS and CDR2 SASEGT come from the germline V gene. V gave up 10 bases and J gave up 6 bases; unmatched junction bases: 6. The CDR3 spans 12 residues. The CDR3 region is CATGTVRQPQHF. CDR3 coding DNA: TGTGCCACTGGGACAGTCCGTCAGCCCCAGCATTTT.

The V and J genes are TRBV7-2 and TRBJ2-3; 11 nucleotides line up with TRBD2. Germline-derived CDR1 and CDR2 are SGHTA and FQGNSA. The trim removed 0 bases at V and 6 bases at J, leaving 5 bases unmatched. The CDR3 length is 16 residues. CDR3 protein: CASSLAQASGRDTQYF. In nucleotides, the CDR3 is TGTGCCAGCAGCTTAGCGCAGGCTAGCGGGAGGGATACGCAGTATTTT.

V gene TRBV2 combines with J gene TRBJ2-1; 10 bases agree with TRBD2. V trimming: 1 base; J trimming: 2 bases; junction bases outside the gene matches: 5. The CDR3 extends over 17 amino acids. Germline V gene lookup returns CDR1 SNHLY and CDR2 FYNNEI. CDR3 region: CASSEGSLAGTYNEQFF. The CDR3 region has the DNA TGTGCCAGCAGTGAAGGTTCACTAGCGGGAACCTACAATGAGCAGTTCTTC. The full variable domain, in which reference TRBV2 and TRBJ2-1 provide the parts outside the CDR3, is EPEVTQTPSHQVTQMGQEVILRCVPISNHLYFYWYRQILGQKVEFLVSFYNNEISEKSEIFDDQFSVERPDGSNFTLKIRSTKLEDSAMYFCASSEGSLAGTYNEQFFGPGTRLTVL.

This chain joins TRBV21-1 and TRBJ1-5; no DNA check was done on the table's D call, TRBD1. TRBV21-1 is shown as a pseudogene. The CDR3 covers 15 residues. The CDR3 sequence: CASWVGRDSNQPQHF. The CDR3 bases are TGTGCCAGCTGGGTTGGCAGGGATAGCAATCAGCCCCAGCATTTT.

The chain joins TRBV13 to TRBJ2-1; 10 positions match TRBD1. Looked up from germline, CDR1 is PRHDT and CDR2 is FYEKMQ (reference sequence). The CDR3 contains 13 residues. V shed 5 bases, J shed 15 bases, and the junction held 10 bases outside the gene matches. CDR3 nucleotides: TGTGCCAGCAGCACACTTCCCGGGACAGGGGCGTTCTTC. Its translation: CASSTLPGTGAFF.

This clone occurred a few times. This chain links TRBV14 with TRBJ1-1; D uncertain. Per germline, CDR1 SGHDN and CDR2 FVKESK. V dropped 0 bases and J dropped 5 bases, with 16 bases sitting between them. The CDR3 totals 16 residues. CDR3 DNA sequence: TGTGCCAGCAGCCAAGAAGAGGGCTTGGGGTTAACTGAAGCTTTCTTT. Amino acid sequence: CASSQEEGLGLTEAFF.

This clone was seen more than once but under ten times. CDR3 bases: TGCGCCAGCAGCGAACAGGGCCTGGAGGCCTATGGCTACACCTTC. Protein sequence: CASSEQGLEAYGYTF. This chain connects TRBV5-1 to TRBJ1-2; the D gene is possibly TRBD1 (6 bases). Germline CDR1 and CDR2: SGHRS and YFSETQ. The V end was cut by 4 bases, the J end by 4 bases, with 17 bases between. The CDR3 extends over 15 amino acids.

This chain links TRBV5-4 with TRBJ2-2, with D unclear. Trimming took off 3 bases at V and 6 bases at J, with 3 bases between the two ends. Germline CDR1 and CDR2: SGHNT and YYREEE (reference sequence). The CDR3 has 11 amino acids. CDR3 DNA: TGTGCCAGCAGCTCCCCCGGGGAGCTGTTTTTT. Encoded protein: CASSSPGELFF.

This chain connects TRBV28 to TRBJ1-3, with D tentatively TRBD1 (5 bases). The germline V gene has CDR1 MDHEN and CDR2 SYDVKM. The CDR3 extends over 15 amino acids. Trimming removed 2 bases at V and 4 bases at J, with 12 bases between. This chain's CDR3 is CASSLAGQGGNTIYF. The CDR3 DNA reads TGTGCCAGCAGTTTAGCAGGGCAGGGCGGAAACACCATATATTTT.